This T cell receptor beta chain was found in a study of blood T cell repertoires in COVID-19 (dated by TCRdb to about 2020). About the study as a whole: Samples from collaborators originated in the United States, Italy and Spain and spanned both the acute and convalescent phases of COVID-19. Where HLA class I and class II types were available, the types were taken from metadata supplied by the sample provider, not from assay-based typing. Samples came from the ongoing ImmuneRACE study (first 160 participants) plus 1,254 subjects from 6 global collaborators. The repertoires were released in a freely available public database intended as a resource for research on the immune response to SARS-CoV-2. Deeply sampled blood TCRbeta repertoires from subjects exposed to, actively infected with, or recovered from COVID-19 were included in the dataset. The prospective study material was composed of cDNA or gDNA derived from T cells, B-cell-depleted T cells, or PBMCs. A de-identified subject ID, COVID-19 status, age in years and sex were almost always included in the sample metadata. Results and caveats for the whole study, not just this receptor: The amount of clinical and demographic metadata varied by source and participant and was provided uncurated.

Trimming accounts for 2 bases at V and 5 bases at J, while the number of junction bases matched to no gene is 10. CDR1 and CDR2 are read off the germline V gene as LGHNA and YNFKEQ. The CDR3 spans 17 residues, from the cysteine through the phenylalanine. The retained sequence is limited to the CDR3, 51 bases, with the frame set at the first base. In the prospective study, participants were about 18 to 95 years old, resided in 24 geographic areas of the United States, and were enrolled through a virtual design. In the prospective study, participants were assigned to cohorts based on the clinical history participants reported in a screening survey and a study questionnaire. Each participant in the prospective study had whole blood, serum and a nasopharyngeal or oropharyngeal swab collected by mobile phlebotomists. Additional blood draws and questionnaires over an approximately two-month period could optionally be provided by prospective study participants. Blood samples from the prospective study were shipped frozen or at room temperature prior to DNA extraction.

TCRbeta CDR3 regions were amplified from genomic DNA by means of the immunoSEQ Assay, a bias-controlled multiplex PCR. From the authors' description of their analysis: The number of nucleated cells in each sample was estimated by amplification of reference gene primers within the assay. To quantify the absolute abundance of each unique TCRbeta CDR3 rearrangement, sequence reads were collapsed and filtered. Productive Simpson clonality was computed per sample as the square root of Simpson's diversity index over productive rearrangements. Held by TCRdb, this immuneACCESS table contains in-frame sequences only and omits some clones. Under half of the omission traces to an unresolved V gene where checked; the cause of the rest is unknown. The V and J calls and clone size were taken over from that table, and D and trimming were inferred from the DNA. The sample table lists a few hundred thousand clones, 80% to 90% of them with a count of one. The ten biggest clones cover approximately 4.4% of the sample.

Comments on this clone: Its target antigen remains unknown. Base qualities are missing; no much larger clone stands one base away.

Sequencing input: PBMCs or T cells enriched from blood (not recorded which). The rearranged segments are TRBV4-2 and TRBJ2-3, with 10 bases matching TRBD2. The origin of this receptor is a woman in her thirties or forties with acute COVID-19. The CDR3 reads CASSQKKAGGRGDTQYF. The base sequence is TGTGCCAGCAGCCAAAAAAAAGCGGGAGGGAGGGGAGATACGCAGTATTTT.